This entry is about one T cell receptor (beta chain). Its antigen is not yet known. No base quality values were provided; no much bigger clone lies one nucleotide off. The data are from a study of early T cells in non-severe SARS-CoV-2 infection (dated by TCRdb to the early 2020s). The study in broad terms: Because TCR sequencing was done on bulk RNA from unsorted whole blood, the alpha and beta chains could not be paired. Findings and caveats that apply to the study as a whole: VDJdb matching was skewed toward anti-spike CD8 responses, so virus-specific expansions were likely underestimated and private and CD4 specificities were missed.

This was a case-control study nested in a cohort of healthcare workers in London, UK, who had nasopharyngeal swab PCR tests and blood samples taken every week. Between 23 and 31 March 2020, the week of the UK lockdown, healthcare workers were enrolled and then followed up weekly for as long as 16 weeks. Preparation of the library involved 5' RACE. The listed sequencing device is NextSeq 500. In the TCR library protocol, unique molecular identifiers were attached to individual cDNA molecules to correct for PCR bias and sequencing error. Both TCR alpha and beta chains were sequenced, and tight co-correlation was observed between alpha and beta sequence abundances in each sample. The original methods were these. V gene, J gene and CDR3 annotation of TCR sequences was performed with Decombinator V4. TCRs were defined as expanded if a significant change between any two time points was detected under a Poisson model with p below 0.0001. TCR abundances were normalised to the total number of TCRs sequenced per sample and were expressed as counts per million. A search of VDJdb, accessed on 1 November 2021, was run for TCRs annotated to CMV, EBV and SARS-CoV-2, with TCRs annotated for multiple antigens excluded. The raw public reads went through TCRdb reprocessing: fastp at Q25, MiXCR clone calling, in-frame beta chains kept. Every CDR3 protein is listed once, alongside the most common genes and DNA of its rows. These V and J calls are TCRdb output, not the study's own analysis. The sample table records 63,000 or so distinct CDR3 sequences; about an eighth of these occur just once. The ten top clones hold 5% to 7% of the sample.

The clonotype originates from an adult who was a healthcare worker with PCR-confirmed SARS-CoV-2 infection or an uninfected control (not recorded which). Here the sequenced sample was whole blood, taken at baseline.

The encoded CDR3 is CAGGRQNTEAFF. At the DNA level, the sequence is TGTGCCGGAGGACGGCAGAACACTGAAGCTTTCTTT. The receptor chain draws on TRBV2 and TRBJ1-1, with the identity of the D gene unclear. Cut back by 11 bases and 1 base, the V and J ends lie 11 bases apart. Spanning cysteine to phenylalanine, the CDR3 consists of 12 amino acids. Left in the record is the CDR3 DNA by itself, 36 bases read in frame from the first base. CDR1 and CDR2 were assigned from the germline V gene as SNHLY and FYNNEI.